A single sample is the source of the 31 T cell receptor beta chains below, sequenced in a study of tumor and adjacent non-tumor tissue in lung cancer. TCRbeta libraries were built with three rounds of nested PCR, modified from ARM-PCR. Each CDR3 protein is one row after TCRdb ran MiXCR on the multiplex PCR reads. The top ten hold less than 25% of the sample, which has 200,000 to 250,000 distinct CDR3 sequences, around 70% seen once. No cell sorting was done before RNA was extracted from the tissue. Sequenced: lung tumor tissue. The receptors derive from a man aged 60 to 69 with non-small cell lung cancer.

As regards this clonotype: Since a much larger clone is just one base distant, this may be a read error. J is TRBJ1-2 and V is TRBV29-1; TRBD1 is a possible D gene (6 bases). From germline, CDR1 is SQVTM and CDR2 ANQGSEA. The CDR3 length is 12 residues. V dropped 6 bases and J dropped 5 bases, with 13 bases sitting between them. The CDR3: CSVTGRAYGYTF. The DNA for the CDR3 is TGCAGCGTAACAGGGCGCGCGTATGGCTACACCTTC.

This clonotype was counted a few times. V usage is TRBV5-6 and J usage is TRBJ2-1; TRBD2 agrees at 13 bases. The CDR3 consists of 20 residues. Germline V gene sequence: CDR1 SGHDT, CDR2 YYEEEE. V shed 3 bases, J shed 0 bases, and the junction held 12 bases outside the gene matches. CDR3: CASSSSMGLAGLGSYNEQFF. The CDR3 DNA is TGTGCCAGCAGCTCCTCTATGGGACTAGCGGGGCTAGGCTCCTACAATGAGCAGTTCTTC.

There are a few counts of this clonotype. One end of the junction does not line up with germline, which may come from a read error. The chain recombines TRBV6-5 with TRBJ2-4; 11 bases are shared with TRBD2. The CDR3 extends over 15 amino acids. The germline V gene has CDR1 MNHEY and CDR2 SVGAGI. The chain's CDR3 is CASSRSGGARNVQYF. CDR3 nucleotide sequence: TGTGCCAGCAGCCGTAGCGGGGGGGCGAGAAACGTTCAGTATTTC.

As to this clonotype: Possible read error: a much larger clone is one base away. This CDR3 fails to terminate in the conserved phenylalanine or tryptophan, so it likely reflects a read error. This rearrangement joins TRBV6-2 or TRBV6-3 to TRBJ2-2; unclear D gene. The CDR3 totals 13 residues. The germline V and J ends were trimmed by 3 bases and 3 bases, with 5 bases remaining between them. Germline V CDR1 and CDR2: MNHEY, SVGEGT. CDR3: CASSYRDTGELFS. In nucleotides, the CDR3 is TGTGCCAGCAGTTATCGGGACACCGGGGAGCTGTTTTCT.

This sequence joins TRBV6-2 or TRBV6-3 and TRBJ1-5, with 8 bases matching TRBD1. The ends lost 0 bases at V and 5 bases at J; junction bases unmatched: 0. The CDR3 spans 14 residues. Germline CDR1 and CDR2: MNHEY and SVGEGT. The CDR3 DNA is TGTGCCAGCAGTTACTCGACAGGGGATCAGCCCCAGCATTTT. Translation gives CASSYSTGDQPQHF.

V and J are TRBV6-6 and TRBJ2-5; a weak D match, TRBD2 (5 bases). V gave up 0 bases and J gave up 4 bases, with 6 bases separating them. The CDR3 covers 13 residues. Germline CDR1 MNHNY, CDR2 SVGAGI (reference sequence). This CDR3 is CASSYSGRETQYF. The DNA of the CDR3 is TGTGCCAGCAGTTACTCAGGGAGAGAGACCCAGTACTTC.

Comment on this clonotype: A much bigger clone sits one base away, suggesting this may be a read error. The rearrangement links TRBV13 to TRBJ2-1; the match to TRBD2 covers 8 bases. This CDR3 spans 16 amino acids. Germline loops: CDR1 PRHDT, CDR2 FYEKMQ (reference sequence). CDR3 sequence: CVSSLGAGESYNEQFF. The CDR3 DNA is TGTGTCAGCAGCTTAGGAGCGGGGGAATCCTACAATGAGCAGTTCTTC.

The CDR3 DNA is TGCAGTGCCATCCTCGCCGGGAGTAAAGGGCACAATGAGCAGTTCTTC. Residues: CSAILAGSKGHNEQFF. The chain combines TRBV20-1 with TRBJ2-1, with TRBD2 as a possible D gene (6 bases). CDR3 size: 16 residues. The V gene lost 6 bases and the J gene lost 5 bases, with 23 bases spanning the gap. The V gene's germline CDR1 is DFQATT and CDR2 SNEGSKA (reference sequence).

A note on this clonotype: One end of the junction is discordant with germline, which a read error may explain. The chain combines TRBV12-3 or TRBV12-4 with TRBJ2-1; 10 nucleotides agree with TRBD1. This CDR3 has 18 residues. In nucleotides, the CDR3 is TGTACCAGCAGTGGAAACCGGGACAGGGGTAGGATGGGCAATGAGCAGTTCTTC. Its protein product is CTSSGNRDRGRMGNEQFF.

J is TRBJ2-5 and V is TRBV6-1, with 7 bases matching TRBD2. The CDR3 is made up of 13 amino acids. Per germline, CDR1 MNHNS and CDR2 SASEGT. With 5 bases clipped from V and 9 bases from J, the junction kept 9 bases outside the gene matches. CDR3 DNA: TGTGCCAGCAGTAACCGGGGCGCGGGGGCCCAGTACTTC. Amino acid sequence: CASSNRGAGAQYF.

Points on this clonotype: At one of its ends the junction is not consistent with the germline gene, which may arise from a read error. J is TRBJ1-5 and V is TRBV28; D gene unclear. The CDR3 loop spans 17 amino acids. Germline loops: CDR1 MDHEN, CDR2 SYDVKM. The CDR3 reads CASTTGPLGLSNQPRHF. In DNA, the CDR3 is TGTGCCAGCACTACTGGACCTCTAGGGTTGAGCAATCAGCCCCGGCACTTT.

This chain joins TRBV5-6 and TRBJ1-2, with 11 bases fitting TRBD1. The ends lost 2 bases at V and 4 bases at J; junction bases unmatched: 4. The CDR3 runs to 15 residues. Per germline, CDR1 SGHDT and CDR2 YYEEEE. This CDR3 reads CASSFGTGGSYGYTF. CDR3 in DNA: TGTGCCAGCAGCTTCGGGACAGGGGGGAGCTATGGCTACACCTTC.

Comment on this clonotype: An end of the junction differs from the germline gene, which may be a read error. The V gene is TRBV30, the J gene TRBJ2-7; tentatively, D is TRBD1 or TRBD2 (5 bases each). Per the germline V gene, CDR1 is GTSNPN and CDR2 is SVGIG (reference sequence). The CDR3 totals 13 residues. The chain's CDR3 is CAWLGDGHYEQYF. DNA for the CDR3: TGCGCCTGGTTGGGGGACGGGCACTACGAGCAGTACTTC.

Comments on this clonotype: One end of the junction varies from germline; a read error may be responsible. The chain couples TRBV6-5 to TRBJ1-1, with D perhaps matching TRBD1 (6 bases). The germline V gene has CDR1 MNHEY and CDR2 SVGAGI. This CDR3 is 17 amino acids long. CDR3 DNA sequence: TGTGCCAACAGTTATCGAACTACAGGGTTGAGGAACATTGAAGCTTTCTTT. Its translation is CANSYRTTGLRNIEAFF.

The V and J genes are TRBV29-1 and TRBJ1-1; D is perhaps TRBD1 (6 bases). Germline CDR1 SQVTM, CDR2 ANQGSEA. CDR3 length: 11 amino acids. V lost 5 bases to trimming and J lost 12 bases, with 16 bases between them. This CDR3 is CSVTTGGPSFF. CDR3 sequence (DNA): TGCAGCGTTACGACAGGTGGGCCATCTTTCTTT.

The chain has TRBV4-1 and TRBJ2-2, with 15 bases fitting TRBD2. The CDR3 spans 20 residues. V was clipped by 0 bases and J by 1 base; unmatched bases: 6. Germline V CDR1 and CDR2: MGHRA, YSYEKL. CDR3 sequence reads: CASSQDRGLAGGRNTGELFF. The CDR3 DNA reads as TGCGCCAGCAGCCAAGATCGGGGACTAGCGGGGGGAAGGAACACCGGGGAGCTGTTTTTT.

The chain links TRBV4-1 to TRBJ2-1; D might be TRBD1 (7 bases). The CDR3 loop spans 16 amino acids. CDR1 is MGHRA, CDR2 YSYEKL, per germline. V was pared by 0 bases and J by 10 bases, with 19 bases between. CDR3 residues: CASSQETRGGLNEQFF. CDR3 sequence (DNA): TGCGCCAGCAGCCAAGAGACTAGAGGGGGCCTCAACGAGCAGTTCTTC.

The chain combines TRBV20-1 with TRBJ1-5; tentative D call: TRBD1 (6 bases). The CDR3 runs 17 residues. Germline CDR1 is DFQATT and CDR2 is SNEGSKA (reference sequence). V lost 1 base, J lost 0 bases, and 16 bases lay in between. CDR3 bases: TGCAGTGCTAGAGCTGAGGGGGTATTCCCTAGCAATCAGCCCCAGCATTTT. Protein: CSARAEGVFPSNQPQHF.

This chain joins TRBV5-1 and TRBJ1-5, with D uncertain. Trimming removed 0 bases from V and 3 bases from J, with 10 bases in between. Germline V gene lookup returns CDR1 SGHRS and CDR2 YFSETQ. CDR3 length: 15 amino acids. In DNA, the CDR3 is TGCGCCAGCAGCTTGGATCCGGTGTCCAATCAGCCCCAGCATTTT. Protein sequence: CASSLDPVSNQPQHF.

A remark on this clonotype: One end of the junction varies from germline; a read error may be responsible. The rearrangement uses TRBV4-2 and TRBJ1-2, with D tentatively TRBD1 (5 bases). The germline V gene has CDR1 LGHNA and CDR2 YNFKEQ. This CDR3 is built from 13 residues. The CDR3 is CVSSPRDDDGYTF. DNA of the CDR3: TGTGTCAGCAGCCCGAGGGACGATGATGGCTACACCTTC.

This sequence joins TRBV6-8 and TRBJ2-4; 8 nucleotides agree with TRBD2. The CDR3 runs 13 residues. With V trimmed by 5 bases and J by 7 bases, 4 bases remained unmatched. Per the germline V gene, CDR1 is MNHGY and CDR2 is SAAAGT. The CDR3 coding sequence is TGTGCCAGCAGTAATAGCGGGACTAACATTCAGTACTTC. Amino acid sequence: CASSNSGTNIQYF.

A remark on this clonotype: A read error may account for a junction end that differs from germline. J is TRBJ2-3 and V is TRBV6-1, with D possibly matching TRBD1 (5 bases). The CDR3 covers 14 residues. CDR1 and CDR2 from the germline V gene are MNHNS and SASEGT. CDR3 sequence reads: CARSEERTTDTQYF. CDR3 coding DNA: TGTGCCAGAAGTGAAGAGAGGACAACAGATACGCAGTATTTT.

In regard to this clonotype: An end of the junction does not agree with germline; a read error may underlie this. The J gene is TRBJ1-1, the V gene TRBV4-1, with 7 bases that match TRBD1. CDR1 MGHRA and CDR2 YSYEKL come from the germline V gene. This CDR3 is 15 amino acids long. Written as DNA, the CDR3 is TGCGCCAGGAGCCAAGGGGGCCATGTGAACACTGAAGCTTTCTTT. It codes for CARSQGGHVNTEAFF.

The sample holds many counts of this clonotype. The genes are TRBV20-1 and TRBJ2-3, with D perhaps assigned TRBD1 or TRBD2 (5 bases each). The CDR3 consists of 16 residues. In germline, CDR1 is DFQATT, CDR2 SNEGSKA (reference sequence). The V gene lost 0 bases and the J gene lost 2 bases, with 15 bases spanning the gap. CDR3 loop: CSAREGPIRYTDTQYF. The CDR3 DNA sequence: TGCAGTGCTAGAGAGGGACCAATTCGGTACACAGATACGCAGTATTTT.

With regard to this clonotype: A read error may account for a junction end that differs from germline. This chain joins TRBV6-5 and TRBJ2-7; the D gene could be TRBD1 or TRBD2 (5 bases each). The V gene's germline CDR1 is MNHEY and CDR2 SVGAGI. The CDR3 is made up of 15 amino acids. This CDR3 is CPSGNGGVTSYEQYF. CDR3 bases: TGTCCCAGCGGTAATGGGGGAGTCACTAGCTACGAGCAGTACTTC.

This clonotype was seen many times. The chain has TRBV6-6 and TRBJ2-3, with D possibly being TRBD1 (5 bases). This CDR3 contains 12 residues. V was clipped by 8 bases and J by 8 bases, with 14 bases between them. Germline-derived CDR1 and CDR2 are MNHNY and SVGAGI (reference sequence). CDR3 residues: CASRTGQSTQYF. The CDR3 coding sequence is TGTGCCAGCCGCACAGGTCAGAGTACGCAGTATTTT.

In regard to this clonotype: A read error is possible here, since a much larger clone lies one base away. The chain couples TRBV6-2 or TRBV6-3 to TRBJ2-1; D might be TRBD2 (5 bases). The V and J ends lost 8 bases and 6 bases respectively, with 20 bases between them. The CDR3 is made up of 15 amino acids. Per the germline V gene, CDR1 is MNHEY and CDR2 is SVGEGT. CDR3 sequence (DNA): TGTGCCAGCGGTCTACGAGGGCTAGGTGGCAATGAGCAGTTCTTC. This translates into CASGLRGLGGNEQFF.

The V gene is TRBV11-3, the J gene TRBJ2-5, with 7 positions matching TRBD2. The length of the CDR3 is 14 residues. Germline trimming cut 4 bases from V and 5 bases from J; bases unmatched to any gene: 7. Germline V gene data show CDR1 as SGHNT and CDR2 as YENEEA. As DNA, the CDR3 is TGTGCCAGCAGCTCTAGGATGCGGGGGGAGACCCAGTACTTC. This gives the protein CASSSRMRGETQYF.

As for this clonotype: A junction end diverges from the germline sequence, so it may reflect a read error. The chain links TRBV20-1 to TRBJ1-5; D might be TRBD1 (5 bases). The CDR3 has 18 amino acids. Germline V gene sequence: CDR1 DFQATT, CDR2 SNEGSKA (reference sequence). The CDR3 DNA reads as TGCATTGCTAGAAATGGGGGTCGGGTTCGGTCTAGCAATCAGCCCCAGCATTTT. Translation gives CIARNGGRVRSSNQPQHF.

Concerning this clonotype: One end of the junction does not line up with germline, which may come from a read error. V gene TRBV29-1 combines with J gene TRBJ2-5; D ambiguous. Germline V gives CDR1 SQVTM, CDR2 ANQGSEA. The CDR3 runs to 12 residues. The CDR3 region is CIVRDSKDTQYF. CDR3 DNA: TGCATCGTAAGGGATTCTAAAGATACCCAGTACTTC.

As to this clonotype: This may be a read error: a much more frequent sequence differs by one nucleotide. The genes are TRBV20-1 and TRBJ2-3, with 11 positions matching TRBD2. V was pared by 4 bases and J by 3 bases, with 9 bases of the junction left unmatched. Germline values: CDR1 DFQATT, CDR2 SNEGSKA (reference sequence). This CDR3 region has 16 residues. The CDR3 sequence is CSAILLTSGSTDTQYF. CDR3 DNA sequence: TGCAGTGCTATCCTTCTAACTAGCGGGAGTACAGATACGCAGTATTTT.